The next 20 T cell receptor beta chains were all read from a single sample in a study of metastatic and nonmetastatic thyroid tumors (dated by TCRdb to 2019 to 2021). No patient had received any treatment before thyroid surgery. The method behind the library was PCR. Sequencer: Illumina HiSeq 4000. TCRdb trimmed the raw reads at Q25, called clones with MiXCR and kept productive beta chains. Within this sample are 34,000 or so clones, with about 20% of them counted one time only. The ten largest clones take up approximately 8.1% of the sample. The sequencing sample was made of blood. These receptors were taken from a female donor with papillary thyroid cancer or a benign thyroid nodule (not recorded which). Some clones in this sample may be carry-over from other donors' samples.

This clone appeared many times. Written as DNA, the CDR3 is TGTGCCAGCAGCCAACGACAGGGTCTTTTAGGAGATACGCAGTATTTT. The encoded protein is CASSQRQGLLGDTQYF. This chain connects TRBV7-9 to TRBJ2-3, with TRBD1 matching over 7 bases. This CDR3 spans 16 amino acids. The germline V gene has CDR1 SEHNR and CDR2 FQNEAQ (reference sequence). Trimming cost V 5 bases and J 5 bases; bases outside gene matches: 13. The variable domain in full, completed from reference TRBV7-9 and TRBJ2-3, reads DTGVSQNPRHKITKRGQNVTFRCDPISEHNRLYWYRQTLGQGPEFLTYFQNEAQLEKSRLLSDRFSAERPKGSFSTLEIQRTEQGDSAMYLCASSQRQGLLGDTQYFGPGTRLTVL.

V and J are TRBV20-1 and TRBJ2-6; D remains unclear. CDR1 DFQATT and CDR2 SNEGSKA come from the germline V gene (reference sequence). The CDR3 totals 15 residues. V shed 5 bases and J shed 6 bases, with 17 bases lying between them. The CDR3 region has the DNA TGCAGTGCTGTTCCAGACTTGTCCGAGGCCAACGTCCTGACTTTC. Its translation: CSAVPDLSEANVLTF.

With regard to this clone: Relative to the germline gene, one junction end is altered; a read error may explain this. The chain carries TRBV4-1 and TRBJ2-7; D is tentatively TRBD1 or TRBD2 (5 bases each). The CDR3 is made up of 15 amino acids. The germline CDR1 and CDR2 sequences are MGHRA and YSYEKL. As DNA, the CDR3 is TGCGCCAGCAGCCAGGGGGTGGGGGTATCCTACGATCAGATCTTC. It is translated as CASSQGVGVSYDQIF.

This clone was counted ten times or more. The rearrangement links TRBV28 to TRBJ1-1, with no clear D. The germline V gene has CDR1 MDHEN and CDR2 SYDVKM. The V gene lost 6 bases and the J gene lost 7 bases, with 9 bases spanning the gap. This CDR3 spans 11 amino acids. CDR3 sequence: CASRHGIEAFF. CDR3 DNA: TGTGCCAGCAGGCACGGGATTGAAGCTTTCTTT.

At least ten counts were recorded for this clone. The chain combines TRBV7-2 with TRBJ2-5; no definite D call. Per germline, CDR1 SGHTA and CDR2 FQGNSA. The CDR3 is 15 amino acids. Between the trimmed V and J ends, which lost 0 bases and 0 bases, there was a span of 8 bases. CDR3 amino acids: CASSLAVGDQETQYF. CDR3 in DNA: TGTGCCAGCAGCTTAGCCGTCGGAGACCAAGAGACCCAGTACTTC.

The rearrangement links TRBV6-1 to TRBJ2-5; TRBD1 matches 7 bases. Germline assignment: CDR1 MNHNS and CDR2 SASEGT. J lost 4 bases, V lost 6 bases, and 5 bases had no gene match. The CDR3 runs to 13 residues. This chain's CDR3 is CASRTGAVETQYF. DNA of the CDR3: TGTGCCAGCAGAACAGGGGCCGTAGAGACCCAGTACTTC.

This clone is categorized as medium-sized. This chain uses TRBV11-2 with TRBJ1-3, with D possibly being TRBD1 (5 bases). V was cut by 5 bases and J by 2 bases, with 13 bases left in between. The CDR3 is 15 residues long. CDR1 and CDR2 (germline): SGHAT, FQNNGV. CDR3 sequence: CASSQMWGTGNTIYF. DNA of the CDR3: TGTGCCAGCAGCCAAATGTGGGGGACTGGAAACACCATATATTTT.

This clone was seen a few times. For the CDR3, the DNA is TGTGCCAGCAGTTACTCGCGACTAGCGACCGAGCAGTACTTC. This gives the protein CASSYSRLATEQYF. The rearrangement joins TRBV6-5 to TRBJ2-7, with 8 bases that match TRBD2. The trim removed 0 bases at V and 6 bases at J, leaving 4 bases unmatched. This CDR3 comprises 14 residues. Germline V gene lookup returns CDR1 MNHEY and CDR2 SVGAGI.

Here the CDR3 DNA reads TGTGCCAGCAGTCCGGACTGGCGGGTGAACACCGGGGAGCTGTTTTTT. Protein: CASSPDWRVNTGELFF. The V call is TRBV11-2, the J call TRBJ2-2, with D possibly being TRBD2 (5 bases). The V and J ends lost 6 bases and 1 base respectively, with 15 bases between them. This CDR3 has 16 residues. Germline V gene sequence: CDR1 SGHAT, CDR2 FQNNGV.

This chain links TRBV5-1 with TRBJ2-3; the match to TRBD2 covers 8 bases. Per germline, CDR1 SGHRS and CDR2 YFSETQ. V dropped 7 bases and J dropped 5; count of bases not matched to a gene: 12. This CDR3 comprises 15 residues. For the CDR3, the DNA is TGCGCCAGCTGGTGGGGGAGCGGGAGTTTAGATACGCAGTATTTT. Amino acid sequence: CASWWGSGSLDTQYF.

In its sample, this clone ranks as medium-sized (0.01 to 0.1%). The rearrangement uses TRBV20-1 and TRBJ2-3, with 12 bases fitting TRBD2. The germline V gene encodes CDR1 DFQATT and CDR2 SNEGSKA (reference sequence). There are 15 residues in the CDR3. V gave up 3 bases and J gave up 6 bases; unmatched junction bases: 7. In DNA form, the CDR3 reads TGCAGTGCTAGGGGGACTAGCGGGTCGACTGATACGCAGTATTTT. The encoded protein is CSARGTSGSTDTQYF.

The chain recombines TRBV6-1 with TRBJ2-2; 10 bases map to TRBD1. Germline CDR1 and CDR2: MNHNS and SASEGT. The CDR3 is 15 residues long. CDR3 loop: CGASTGTGDSGELFF. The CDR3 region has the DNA TGTGGAGCCTCAACCGGGACAGGGGATTCCGGGGAGCTGTTTTTT.

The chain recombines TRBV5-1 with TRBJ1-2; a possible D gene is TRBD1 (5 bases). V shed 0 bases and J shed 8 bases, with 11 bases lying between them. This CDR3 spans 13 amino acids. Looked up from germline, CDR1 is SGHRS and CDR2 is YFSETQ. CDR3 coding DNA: TGCGCCAGCAGCTTGGAAGGCAGGGTCGGCTACACCTTC. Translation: CASSLEGRVGYTF.

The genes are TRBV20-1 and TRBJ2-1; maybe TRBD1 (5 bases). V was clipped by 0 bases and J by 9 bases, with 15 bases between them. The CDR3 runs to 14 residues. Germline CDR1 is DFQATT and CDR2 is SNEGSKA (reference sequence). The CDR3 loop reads CSARDSRAWGEQFF. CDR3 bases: TGCAGTGCTAGAGATTCCAGGGCGTGGGGTGAGCAGTTCTTC.

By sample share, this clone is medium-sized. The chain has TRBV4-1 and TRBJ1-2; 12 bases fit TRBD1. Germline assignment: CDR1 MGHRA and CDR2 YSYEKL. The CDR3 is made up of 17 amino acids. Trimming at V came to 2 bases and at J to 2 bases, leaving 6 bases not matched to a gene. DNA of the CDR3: TGCGCCAGCAGCCAACTATCCGGGACAGGGGGCAACTATGGCTACACCTTC. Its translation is CASSQLSGTGGNYGYTF.

The DNA of the CDR3 is TGTGCCAGCCAAGGACTTTCCTTAAACTCTGGAAACACCATATATTTT. It specifies CASQGLSLNSGNTIYF. The chain couples TRBV28 to TRBJ1-3; no reliable D call. From germline, CDR1 is MDHEN and CDR2 SYDVKM. This CDR3 has 16 amino acids. Trimming took off 8 bases at V and 0 bases at J, with 17 bases between the two ends.

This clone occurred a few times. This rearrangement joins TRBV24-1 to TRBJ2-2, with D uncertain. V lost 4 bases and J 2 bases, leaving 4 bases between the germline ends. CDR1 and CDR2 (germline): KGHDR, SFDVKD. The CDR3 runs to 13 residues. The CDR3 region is CATSDPNTGELFF. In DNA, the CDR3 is TGTGCCACCAGTGACCCAAACACCGGGGAGCTGTTTTTT.

The DNA of the CDR3 is TGCAGTGCTACCGGGCGGGGAGGCACTGAAGCTTTCTTT. This sequence encodes CSATGRGGTEAFF. The V call is TRBV20-1, the J call TRBJ1-1; no firm D call. Looked up from germline, CDR1 is DFQATT and CDR2 is SNEGSKA (reference sequence). V was shortened by 4 bases and J by 4 bases, with 13 bases between the two germline ends. The CDR3 consists of 13 residues.

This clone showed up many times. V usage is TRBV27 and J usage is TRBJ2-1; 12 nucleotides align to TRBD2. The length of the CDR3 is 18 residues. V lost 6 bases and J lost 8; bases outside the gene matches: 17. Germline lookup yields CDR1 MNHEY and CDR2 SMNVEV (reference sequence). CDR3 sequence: CASSPSLAGGQGGDEQFF. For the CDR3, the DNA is TGTGCCAGCAGCCCCTCGCTAGCGGGGGGGCAGGGGGGGGATGAGCAGTTCTTC.

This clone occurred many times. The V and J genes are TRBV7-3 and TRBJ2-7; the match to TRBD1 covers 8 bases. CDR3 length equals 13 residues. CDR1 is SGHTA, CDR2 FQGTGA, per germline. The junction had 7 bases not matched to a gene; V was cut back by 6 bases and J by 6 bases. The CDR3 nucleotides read TGTGCCAGCAGTTATGACAGGGGTGGCGAGCAGTACTTC. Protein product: CASSYDRGGEQYF.